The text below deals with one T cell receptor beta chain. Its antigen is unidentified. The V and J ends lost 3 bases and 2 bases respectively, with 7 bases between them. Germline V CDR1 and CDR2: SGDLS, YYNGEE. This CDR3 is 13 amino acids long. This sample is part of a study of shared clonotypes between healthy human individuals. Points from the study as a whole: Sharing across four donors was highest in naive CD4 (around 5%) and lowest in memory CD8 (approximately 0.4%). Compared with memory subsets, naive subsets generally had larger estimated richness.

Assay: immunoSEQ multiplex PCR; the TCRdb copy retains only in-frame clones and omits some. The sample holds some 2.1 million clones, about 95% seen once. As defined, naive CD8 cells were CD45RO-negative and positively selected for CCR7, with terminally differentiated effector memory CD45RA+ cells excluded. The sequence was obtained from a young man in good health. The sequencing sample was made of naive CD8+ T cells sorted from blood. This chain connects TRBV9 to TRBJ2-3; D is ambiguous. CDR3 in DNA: TGTGCCAGCAGCGCTGTTATCACAGATACGCAGTATTTT. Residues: CASSAVITDTQYF.